This T cell receptor beta chain was recorded in a study of T-cell reconstitution after alpha-beta-depleted transplantation in children (dated by TCRdb to about 2016). Some background on the complete study: Using TCR repertoire profiling, the study followed T-cell immune reconstitution in a quantitative way in children after TCRalphabeta/CD19-depleted allogeneic hematopoietic cell transplantation. Study-wide findings and limitations: The apparently early alphabetaT-cell count recovery about two months after transplant was reportedly dependent on only several hundred rapidly expanded clones derived from non-depleted graft cells. The frequencies of hyperexpanded clones fell over the following months, and after one year, T-cell counts and TCRbeta diversity were mostly attributed to newly produced T cells. In some patients, the high TCRbeta diversity seen at day 60 was put down to recipient T cells and intrathymic progenitors that had survived conditioning.

Libraries were made using PCR. The sample was run on an Illumina HiSeq 2500. Molecular barcoding was employed in the preparation of TCR libraries, with unique molecular identifiers being used to normalize TCRbeta repertoire quantification. TCRdb reanalyzed the raw reads on its own, using fastp at Q25 for trimming and MiXCR for clone calling, and kept in-frame beta chains. Under each unique CDR3 protein, matching rows form one entry showing the most common genes and DNA. This sample has about 180,000 distinct CDR3 sequences in its table, and 11% of those were observed once. Around 13% of the sample comes from the top ten. This clonotype was picked up a small number of times. What antigen it recognizes has not been identified. No base quality values were provided; no much bigger clone lies one nucleotide off. Trimming removed 4 bases from V and 6 bases from J, leaving 30 bases between the germline ends. Reading from cysteine to phenylalanine, the CDR3 counts 19 amino acids. The kept DNA is CDR3 alone, 57 bases in frame from the first base. CDR1 and CDR2 were assigned from the germline V gene as SGHRS and YFSETQ.

The meaning of the sample's treatment or condition label: allogeneic hematopoietic cell transplantation with graft depleted of TCRalphabeta T cells and CD19 B cells. The children who served as transplant recipients had been given grafts of TCRalphabeta/CD19-depleted allogeneic hematopoietic cells. This chain joins TRBV5-1 to TRBJ2-3; tentative D gene TRBD2, with 6 bases matching. The TCR sequence derives from a boy under 10 years old with acute myeloid leukemia, due to receive a stem cell transplant. Here the sequenced sample was PBMCs, taken before TCRalphabeta/CD19-depleted stem cell transplant. The DNA sequence reads TGCGCCAGCAGCCCCGGGACTGGCTCCCGCTCTTCAGGGCAGGATACGCAGTATTTT. This encodes CASSPGTGSRSSGQDTQYF.